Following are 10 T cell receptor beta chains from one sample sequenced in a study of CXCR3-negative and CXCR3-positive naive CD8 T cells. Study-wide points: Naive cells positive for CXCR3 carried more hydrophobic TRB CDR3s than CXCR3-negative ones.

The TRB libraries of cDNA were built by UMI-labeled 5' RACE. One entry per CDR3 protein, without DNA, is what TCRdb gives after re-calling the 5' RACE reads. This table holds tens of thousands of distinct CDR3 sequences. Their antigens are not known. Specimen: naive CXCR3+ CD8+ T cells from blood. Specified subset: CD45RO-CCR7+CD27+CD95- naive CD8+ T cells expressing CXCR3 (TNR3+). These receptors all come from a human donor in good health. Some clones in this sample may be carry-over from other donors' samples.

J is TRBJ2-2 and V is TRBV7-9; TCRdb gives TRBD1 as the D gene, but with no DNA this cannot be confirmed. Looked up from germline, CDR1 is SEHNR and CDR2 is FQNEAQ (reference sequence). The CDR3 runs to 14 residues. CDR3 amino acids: CASSLRGSTGELFF. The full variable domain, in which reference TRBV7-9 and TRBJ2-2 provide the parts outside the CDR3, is DTGVSQNPRHKITKRGQNVTFRCDPISEHNRLYWYRQTLGQGPEFLTYFQNEAQLEKSRLLSDRFSAERPKGSFSTLEIQRTEQGDSAMYLCASSLRGSTGELFFGEGSRLTVL.

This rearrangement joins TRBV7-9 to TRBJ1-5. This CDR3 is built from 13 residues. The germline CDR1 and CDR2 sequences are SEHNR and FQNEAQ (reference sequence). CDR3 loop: CASTAWSNQPQHF. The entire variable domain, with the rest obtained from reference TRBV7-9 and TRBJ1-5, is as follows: DTGVSQNPRHKITKRGQNVTFRCDPISEHNRLYWYRQTLGQGPEFLTYFQNEAQLEKSRLLSDRFSAERPKGSFSTLEIQRTEQGDSAMYLCASTAWSNQPQHFGDGTRLSIL.

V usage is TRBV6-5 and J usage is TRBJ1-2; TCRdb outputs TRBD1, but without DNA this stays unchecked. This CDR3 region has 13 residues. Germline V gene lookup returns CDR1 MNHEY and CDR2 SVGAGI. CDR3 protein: CASSSDSVNGYTF.

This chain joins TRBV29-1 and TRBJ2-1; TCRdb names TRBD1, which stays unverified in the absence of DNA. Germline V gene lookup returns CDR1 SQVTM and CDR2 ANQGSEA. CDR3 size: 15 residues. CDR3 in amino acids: CSVEDRGKTYNEQFF.

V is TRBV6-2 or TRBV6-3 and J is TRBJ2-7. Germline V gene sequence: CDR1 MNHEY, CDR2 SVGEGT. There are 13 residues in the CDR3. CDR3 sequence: CASSYHTFYEQYF.

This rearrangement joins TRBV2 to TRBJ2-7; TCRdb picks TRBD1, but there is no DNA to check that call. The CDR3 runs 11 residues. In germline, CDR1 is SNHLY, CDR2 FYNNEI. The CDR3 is CASIEGVTRNF.

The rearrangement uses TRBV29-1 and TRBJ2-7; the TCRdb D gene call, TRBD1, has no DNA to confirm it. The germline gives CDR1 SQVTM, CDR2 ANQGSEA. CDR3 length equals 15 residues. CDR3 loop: CSVELAGVLAYEQYF.

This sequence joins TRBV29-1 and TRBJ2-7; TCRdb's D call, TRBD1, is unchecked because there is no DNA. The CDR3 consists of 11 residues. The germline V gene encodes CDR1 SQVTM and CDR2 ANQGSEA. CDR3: CSPGVREEQYF.

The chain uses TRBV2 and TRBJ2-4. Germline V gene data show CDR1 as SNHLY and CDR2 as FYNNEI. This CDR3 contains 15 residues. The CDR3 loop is CASSVWQPAKNIQYF.

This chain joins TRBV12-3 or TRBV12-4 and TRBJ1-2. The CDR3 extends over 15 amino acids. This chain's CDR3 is CASSLKEGFNYGYTF.